Listed below are T cell receptor beta chains from one sample, sequenced in a study of blood T cell repertoires in COVID-19. The table came from immunoSEQ multiplex PCR; TCRdb's copy has only in-frame clones and leaves some out. The table has more than 70,000 clones, approximately 86% seen once. Sequenced material: peripheral blood. All receptors come from a man over 45 with active or convalescent COVID-19. Both conserved end residues are part of each CDR3. A D gene is named only where the DNA matches it firmly.

j_call v_call d_call cdr3_aa
TRBJ2-5 TRBV14 NA CASSQNRGTGNWETQYF
TRBJ1-5 TRBV4-1 NA CASSQDGTVYSNQPQHF
TRBJ2-5 TRBV7-9 TRBD1 CASSLATGIQETQYF
TRBJ1-1 TRBV30 TRBD1 CAWRRDRSGTEAFF
TRBJ1-5 TRBV7-2 NA CASSLGGGGNQPQHF
TRBJ2-3 TRBV7-9 TRBD2 CASSVSGGASTDTQYF
TRBJ1-4 TRBV5-1 TRBD1 CASSVRQGQGEKLFF
TRBJ1-5 TRBV15 NA CATSRDPGGNQPQHF
TRBJ1-5 TRBV27 TRBD1 CASSLPPGQGVCWNQPQHF
TRBJ2-3 TRBV5-8 TRBD2 CASSPGWLAGGLDTQYF
TRBJ1-5 TRBV27 TRBD1 CASSLKGQGSWSNQPQHF
TRBJ1-3 TRBV28 TRBD1 CASIPGQISGNTIYF
TRBJ2-5 TRBV6-4 NA CASRGQPGETQYF
TRBJ2-1 TRBV29-1 NA CSVEASDRDNEQFF
TRBJ1-5 TRBV11-2 NA CASSSGQRWQPQHF
TRBJ2-7 TRBV6-5 NA CASSYATGYEQYF
TRBJ2-5 TRBV3-1/TRBV3-2 TRBD1 CASSQDLGTGAQETQYF
TRBJ2-3 TRBV12-5 NA CASGLAGTDTQYF
TRBJ2-3 TRBV30 NA CAWSVPDRLSTDTQYF
TRBJ2-3 TRBV9 TRBD2 CASSVPSGGKDTQYF
TRBJ1-1 TRBV5-1 TRBD1 CASSLAGTGNTEAFF
TRBJ1-3 TRBV7-2 NA CASSSAAFSGNTIYF
TRBJ1-6 TRBV16 TRBD1 CASSQGPGTVNSPLHF
TRBJ2-1 TRBV6-2/TRBV6-3 TRBD2 CASSGGLAEPYNEQFF
TRBJ2-3 TRBV19 TRBD2 CASRGSGGVNTQYF
TRBJ2-3 TRBV6-4 TRBD2 CASSESGGVTDTQYF
TRBJ2-1 TRBV12-3/TRBV12-4 NA CASRQGTYNEQFF
TRBJ2-3 TRBV10-2 TRBD2 CASREGLAGGLLTDTQYF
TRBJ1-2 TRBV11-2 TRBD1 CASSLDHRTGANGYTF
TRBJ2-1 TRBV2 TRBD2 CASSPGLEFWEQFF
TRBJ1-5 TRBV28 NA CASSLQGRVGNQPQHF
TRBJ1-2 TRBV7-9 NA CASSSPSGTNNYGYTF
TRBJ2-2 TRBV3-1/TRBV3-2 TRBD2 CASSQPPGLESMAGELFF
TRBJ1-1 TRBV18 TRBD1 CASSPLGTGGGGTEAFF
TRBJ1-5 TRBV7-8 NA CASSLMTGDSNQPQHF
TRBJ2-1 TRBV6-5 TRBD2 CASRLAGGDEQFF
TRBJ2-2 TRBV28 TRBD1 CASSFLWATGPGELFF
TRBJ2-4 TRBV24-1 NA CATSDSRGSGENIQYF
TRBJ1-1 TRBV10-3 NA CAISVPGTEAFF
TRBJ1-4 TRBV2 NA CASSEAGGRGEKLFF
TRBJ1-1 TRBV18 NA CASSPGQNTEAFF
TRBJ2-3 TRBV5-4 TRBD1 CASSLVGRQGKDTQYF
TRBJ2-1 TRBV7-2 TRBD1 CASSSWTGQGNEQFF